The clone carrying this TCR beta chain has a handful of counts. Its antigen is undetermined. Trimming cost V 3 bases and J 3 bases; bases outside gene matches: 7. Germline CDR1 MNHEY, CDR2 SMNVEV (reference sequence). The CDR3 totals 15 residues. The data belong to a study of blood T cells in healthy people across ages. General observations from the study: Expanded clonotype changes were possibly confounded by unknown donor CMV status.

The use of a sample-barcoded 5' primer and a J-beta primer mix characterized a second PCR of roughly 6 to 12 cycles. A 12-random-nucleotide template-switch adaptor tagged each cDNA molecule. MiXCR, run by TCRdb on the 5' RACE reads, gives a single entry per CDR3 protein. This table holds some 930,000 distinct CDR3 sequences, about 28% found once. These sequences were also reported in another study, on T cells of mothers and their children.

This chain uses TRBV27 with TRBJ2-7; 8 bases map to TRBD1. The clonotype was recovered from a woman aged 35 to 49 in good health. Sequencing was performed on blood. The CDR3 loop reads CASSFRTGYGYEQYF. The CDR3 DNA sequence: TGTGCCAGCAGTTTTAGGACAGGGTATGGCTACGAGCAGTACTTC.